The clone carrying this TCR beta chain was detected ten times or more. What it binds is not known. The data derive from a study of human T cells and chemical hapten exposure. Study-wide results and caveats: Once DPC sensitization occurred, TCRs above 1 in 1000 frequency showed no change.

As for time point: patch test 3, about 24 weeks after DPC sensitization. Documented treatment: therapeutic diphenylcyclopropenone sensitization with weekly scalp DPC. At patch-test visits, sampling came before the patch test. The CDR3 has 14 amino acids. V trimming: 4 bases; J trimming: 3 bases; junction bases outside the gene matches: 5. CDR1 is SGHRS and CDR2 is YFSETQ in the germline V gene. TCRdb called the RACE reads again in MiXCR, with one record for every CDR3 protein. The table lists about 120,000 distinct CDR3 sequences, about 11% of them singletons. The sample here was whole blood, taken in connection with sensitization to the hapten diphenylcyclopropenone (DPC). This TCR derives from a woman between 50 and 59 years old with alopecia areata. Some clones in this sample may be carry-over from other donors' samples. J is TRBJ1-1 and V is TRBV5-1; TRBD1 matches 8 bases. CDR3 DNA sequence: TGCGCCAGCAGCCCAGGGGGCGCGGACACTGAAGCTTTCTTT. Translating gives CASSPGGADTEAFF.